Below, 20 T cell receptor beta chains from the same sample are listed, as sequenced in a study of blood T cell repertoires in COVID-19. Sequenced by immunoSEQ multiplex PCR; TCRdb stores in-frame clones only, minus some. The sample consists of roughly 520,000 clones, approximately 88% of them appearing once. The sequencing input was PBMCs or T cells enriched from blood (not recorded which). Receptors originate from a woman aged 40 to 55 who had recovered from COVID-19.

V gene TRBV28 combines with J gene TRBJ1-1; TRBD1 matches at 8 bases. Per germline, CDR1 MDHEN and CDR2 SYDVKM. The CDR3 contains 14 residues. The V gene end was trimmed by 2 bases and the J gene end by 5 bases; junction bases not matched to a gene: 4. DNA of the CDR3: TGTGCCAGCAGTTTAGGACAGGGCTTAACTGAAGCTTTCTTT. It yields the protein CASSLGQGLTEAFF.

This chain's CDR3 is CASSQSVYGYTF. The CDR3 nucleotides read TGTGCCAGCAGCCAGTCAGTCTATGGCTACACCTTC. V gene TRBV7-2 combines with J gene TRBJ1-2, with unresolved D. CDR1 SGHTA and CDR2 FQGNSA come from the germline V gene. V was clipped by 5 bases and J by 4 bases, with 8 bases between them. The CDR3 spans 12 residues.

The chain couples TRBV5-4 to TRBJ2-7, with TRBD2 matching 11 bases. CDR1 SGHNT and CDR2 YYREEE come from the germline V gene (reference sequence). The CDR3 extends over 15 amino acids. After removal of 5 bases from V and 4 bases from J, the junction contained 8 bases not matched to a gene. The CDR3 spells CASSFTSGSWYEQYF. CDR3 sequence (DNA): TGTGCCAGCAGTTTCACTAGCGGGAGCTGGTACGAGCAGTACTTC.

The V call is TRBV11-3, the J call TRBJ2-2; 9 bases are shared with TRBD2. The V gene's germline CDR1 is SGHNT and CDR2 YENEEA. V lost 2 bases to trimming and J lost 2 bases; unmatched junction nucleotides: 6. The CDR3 is 17 residues long. As DNA, the CDR3 is TGTGCCAGCAGCTTATGGTCTAGCGGGATTAACACCGGGGAGCTGTTTTTT. Its protein product is CASSLWSSGINTGELFF.

J is TRBJ1-2 and V is TRBV7-9; 7 positions match TRBD1. The junction had 10 bases not matched to a gene; V was cut back by 5 bases and J by 4 bases. Looked up from germline, CDR1 is SEHNR and CDR2 is FQNEAQ (reference sequence). This CDR3 spans 15 amino acids. Written as DNA, the CDR3 is TGTGCCAGCAGCCCTAGGACAGGTTCTTTCTATGGCTACACCTTC. It codes for CASSPRTGSFYGYTF. The whole variable domain, remainder taken from reference TRBV7-9 and TRBJ1-2, is DTGVSQNPRHKITKRGQNVTFRCDPISEHNRLYWYRQTLGQGPEFLTYFQNEAQLEKSRLLSDRFSAERPKGSFSTLEIQRTEQGDSAMYLCASSPRTGSFYGYTFGSGTRLTVV.

The chain has TRBV5-1 and TRBJ1-1, with 7 bases fitting TRBD1. Trimming took 3 bases from V and 9 from J; bases not matched to a gene: 8. The CDR3 totals 13 residues. The germline CDR1 and CDR2 sequences are SGHRS and YFSETQ. CDR3 sequence reads: CASSSDSRGKAFF. As DNA, the CDR3 is TGCGCCAGCAGCTCGGATTCCAGGGGGAAAGCTTTCTTT.

The genes are TRBV11-3 and TRBJ1-1; 11 bases are a match to TRBD1. This CDR3 contains 13 residues. V shed 4 bases, J shed 10 bases, and the junction held 5 bases outside the gene matches. Germline assignment: CDR1 SGHNT and CDR2 YENEEA. CDR3 sequence: CASSSGQGAGAFF. CDR3 nucleotide sequence: TGTGCCAGCAGCTCCGGACAGGGGGCTGGAGCTTTCTTT.

The chain has TRBV9 and TRBJ2-5, with 10 nucleotides matching TRBD1. The CDR3 loop spans 15 amino acids. Looked up from germline, CDR1 is SGDLS and CDR2 is YYNGEE. V shed 3 bases, J shed 5 bases, and the junction held 7 bases outside the gene matches. CDR3 sequence reads: CASSDRTGGRETQYF. The CDR3 bases are TGTGCCAGCAGCGACAGGACAGGGGGGCGTGAGACCCAGTACTTC.

This chain links TRBV3-1 (or the pseudogene TRBV3-2) with TRBJ2-1, with D perhaps TRBD2 (6 bases). With 4 bases removed from V and 2 bases from J, the gap between germline ends came to 15 bases. CDR1 is LGHDT and CDR2 is YNNKEL in the germline V gene (reference sequence). The CDR3 has 16 residues. CDR3 in amino acids: CASSPQISGAYNEQFF. Here the CDR3 DNA reads TGTGCCAGCAGCCCTCAGATTAGCGGAGCCTACAATGAGCAGTTCTTC.

The CDR3 DNA reads TGCGCCAGCAGCGACGGACAGCCCAATGAGCAGTTCTTC. This translates into CASSDGQPNEQFF. The J gene is TRBJ2-1, the V gene TRBV10-1, with D possibly being TRBD1 (6 bases). The V end lost 6 bases, the J end lost 6 bases, and 12 bases lay between the germline ends. CDR1 is WNHNN and CDR2 is SYGVQD in the germline V gene (reference sequence). There are 13 residues in the CDR3.

The rearrangement uses TRBV9 and TRBJ1-2; 8 nucleotides match TRBD1. CDR1 is SGDLS, CDR2 YYNGEE, per germline. V gave up 3 bases and J gave up 2 bases; unmatched junction bases: 3. There are 14 residues in the CDR3. The CDR3 coding sequence is TGTGCCAGCAGCGGAGACAGGGGCAACTATGGCTACACCTTC. The encoded protein is CASSGDRGNYGYTF.

CDR3 protein: CASSFVGGSSYNEQFF. CDR3 in DNA: TGCGCCAGCAGCTTCGTAGGCGGGAGTTCCTACAATGAGCAGTTCTTC. This chain links TRBV5-1 with TRBJ2-1; 7 bases are a match to TRBD2. V lost 2 bases to trimming and J lost 1 base; unmatched junction nucleotides: 6. Per the germline V gene, CDR1 is SGHRS and CDR2 is YFSETQ. The CDR3 covers 16 residues.

V usage is TRBV11-2 and J usage is TRBJ1-1, with TRBD1 as a possible D gene (6 bases). The CDR3 covers 13 residues. Trimming cost V 5 bases and J 8 bases, with 15 bases left between them. CDR1 and CDR2 (germline): SGHAT, FQNNGV. The CDR3 loop reads CASSPRTGTEAFF. The CDR3 DNA is TGTGCCAGCAGCCCGCGGACTGGGACAGAAGCTTTCTTT.

The chain recombines TRBV7-9 with TRBJ1-2, with D perhaps TRBD1 (6 bases). Germline CDR1 reads SEHNR; CDR2 reads FQNEAQ (reference sequence). The CDR3 runs 14 residues. V was shortened by 2 bases and J by 6 bases, with 13 bases between the two germline ends. The chain's CDR3 is CASSLSRGFNGYTF. CDR3 coding DNA: TGTGCCAGCAGCTTATCCAGGGGCTTTAATGGCTACACCTTC.

V usage is TRBV6-2 or TRBV6-3 and J usage is TRBJ2-5; 9 positions match TRBD2. The J segment lost 1 base and the V segment lost 4 bases, leaving 10 bases of the junction unmatched. The CDR3 consists of 17 residues. CDR1 MNHEY and CDR2 SVGEGT come from the germline V gene. The CDR3 reads CASSSDLAGGVQETQYF. In DNA form, the CDR3 reads TGTGCCAGCAGTTCCGATCTCGCGGGGGGGGTCCAAGAGACCCAGTACTTC.

This chain uses TRBV18 with TRBJ2-7; D is possibly TRBD2 (5 bases). V was shortened by 1 base and J by 6 bases, with 16 bases between the two germline ends. The CDR3 loop spans 15 amino acids. CDR1 and CDR2 from the germline V gene are KGHSH and LQKENI. Written as DNA, the CDR3 is TGTGCCAGCTCACCACGAGACGGGGAAGGTCTCGAGCAGTACTTC. It yields the protein CASSPRDGEGLEQYF.

This clone was picked up a small number of times. The chain carries TRBV6-5 and TRBJ2-1; D is unclear. CDR1 MNHEY and CDR2 SVGAGI come from the germline V gene. This CDR3 region has 14 residues. V was pared by 7 bases and J by 3 bases, with 13 bases between. CDR3 amino acids: CASNTGAVYNEQFF. In DNA form, the CDR3 reads TGTGCCAGCAATACTGGTGCCGTCTACAATGAGCAGTTCTTC.

The chain joins TRBV13 to TRBJ1-1; no clear D gene. Looked up from germline, CDR1 is PRHDT and CDR2 is FYEKMQ (reference sequence). Trimming took 5 bases from V and 8 from J, leaving 15 bases between them. The CDR3 is made up of 13 amino acids. The CDR3 spells CASSPSPGEEAFF. The CDR3 bases are TGTGCCAGCAGCCCCTCCCCTGGTGAGGAAGCTTTCTTT.

This sequence joins TRBV7-9 and TRBJ1-4, with TRBD1 identical over 9 bases. From germline, CDR1 is SEHNR and CDR2 FQNEAQ (reference sequence). The CDR3 has 16 amino acids. The trim removed 3 bases at V and 7 bases at J, leaving 9 bases unmatched. CDR3 in DNA: TGTGCCAGCAGCTTGTATACAGGACAGGGGCCTGAAAAACTGTTTTTT. Residues: CASSLYTGQGPEKLFF.

The CDR3 DNA is TGCGCCAGCAGCCATGGGCTAGCGGGAGTCTACGAGCAGTACTTC. Amino acid sequence: CASSHGLAGVYEQYF. The chain combines TRBV4-3 with TRBJ2-7, with 10 bases aligning to TRBD2. The ends lost 3 bases at V and 3 bases at J; junction bases unmatched: 5. CDR1 and CDR2 (germline): LGHNA, YSLEER. The CDR3 totals 15 residues.